This TCR beta chain was retrieved from a study of cytomegalovirus exposure and HLA in healthy donors. The PCR used 60 Vbeta and 13 Jbeta primers. Using immunoSEQ multiplex PCR, the repertoire was profiled, and TCRdb retains in-frame clones only, with some absent. The repertoire holds approximately 150,000 clones, with roughly 80% as singletons. This clone occurred a few times. The CDR3 is made up of 13 amino acids. V lost 6 bases and J lost 7; bases outside the gene matches: 7. Per the germline V gene, CDR1 is LNHDA and CDR2 is SQIVND (reference sequence). The material sequenced was PBMCs. The rearrangement uses TRBV19 and TRBJ1-1; 8 nucleotides match TRBD1. This sequence was found in a male donor in good health and CMV-seronegative. The CDR3 reads CASSAGTGFEAFF. Here the CDR3 DNA reads TGTGCCAGTAGCGCCGGGACAGGATTTGAAGCTTTCTTT.